The T cell receptor (beta chain) under discussion was sequenced for a study of T cells after yellow fever vaccination. Many counts were recorded for this clonotype. A single record per CDR3 protein comes from TCRdb applying MiXCR to the 5' RACE reads. The table records some 130,000 distinct CDR3 sequences, 5% to 7.5% of them present only once. Sequencing was performed on CD4+ T cells sorted from PBMCs, taken 10 days after the yellow fever booster vaccination. This receptor was obtained from a man younger than 40 who received the YFV17D yellow fever vaccine.

The CDR3 DNA sequence: TGCGCCAGCAGCCTGTGGGTTTTCAGGGCAGATACGCAGTATTTT. Translated: CASSLWVFRADTQYF. The V and J genes are TRBV4-3 and TRBJ2-3; D is possibly TRBD1 (5 bases). V was trimmed by 4 bases and J by 4 bases, leaving 15 bases between them. Germline CDR1 LGHNA, CDR2 YSLEER. The CDR3 consists of 15 residues.